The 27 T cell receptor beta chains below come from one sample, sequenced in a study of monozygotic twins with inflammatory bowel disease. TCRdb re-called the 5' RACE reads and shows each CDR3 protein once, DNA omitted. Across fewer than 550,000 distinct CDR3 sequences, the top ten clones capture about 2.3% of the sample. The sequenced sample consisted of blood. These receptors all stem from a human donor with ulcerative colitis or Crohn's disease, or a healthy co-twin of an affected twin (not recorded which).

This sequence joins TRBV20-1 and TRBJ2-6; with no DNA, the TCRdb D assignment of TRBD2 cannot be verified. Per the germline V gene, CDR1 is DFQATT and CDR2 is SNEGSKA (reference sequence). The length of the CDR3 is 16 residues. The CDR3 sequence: CSASPQLGTGANVLTF.

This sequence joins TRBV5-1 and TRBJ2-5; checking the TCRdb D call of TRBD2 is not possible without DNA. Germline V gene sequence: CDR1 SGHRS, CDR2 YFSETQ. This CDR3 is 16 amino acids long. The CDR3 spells CASSSGTSGGKETQYF.

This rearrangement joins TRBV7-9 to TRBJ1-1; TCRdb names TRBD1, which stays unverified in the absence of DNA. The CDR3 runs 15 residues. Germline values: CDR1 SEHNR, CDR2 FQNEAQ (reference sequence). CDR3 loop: CASSLLRDANTEAFF.

This CDR3 is CATSRELQAKSYEQYF. The genes are TRBV15 and TRBJ2-7; TCRdb proposes TRBD1, but this gene call is untestable without DNA. Germline CDR1 is LNHNV and CDR2 is YYDKDF (reference sequence). There are 16 residues in the CDR3.

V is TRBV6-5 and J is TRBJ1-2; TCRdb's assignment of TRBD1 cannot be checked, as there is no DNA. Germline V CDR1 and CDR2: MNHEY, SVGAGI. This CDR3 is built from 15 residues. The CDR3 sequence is CASSYRGDRPYGYTF.

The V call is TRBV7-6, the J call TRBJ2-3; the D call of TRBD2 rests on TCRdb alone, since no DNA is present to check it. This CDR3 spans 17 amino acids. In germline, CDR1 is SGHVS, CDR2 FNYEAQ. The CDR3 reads CASSPQRTSGNTDTQYF.

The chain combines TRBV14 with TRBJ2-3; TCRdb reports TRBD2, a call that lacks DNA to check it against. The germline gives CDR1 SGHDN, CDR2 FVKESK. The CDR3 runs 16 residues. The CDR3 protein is CASSQDGVSGRYTQYF.

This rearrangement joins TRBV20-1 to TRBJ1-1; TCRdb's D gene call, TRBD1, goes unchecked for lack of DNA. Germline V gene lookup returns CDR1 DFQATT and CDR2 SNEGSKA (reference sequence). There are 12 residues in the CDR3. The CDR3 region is CSASYRGAEAFF.

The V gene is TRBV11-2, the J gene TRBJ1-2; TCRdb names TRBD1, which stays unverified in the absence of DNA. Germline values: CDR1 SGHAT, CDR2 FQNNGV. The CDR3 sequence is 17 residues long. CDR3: CASSLDPIVTGGFGYTF.

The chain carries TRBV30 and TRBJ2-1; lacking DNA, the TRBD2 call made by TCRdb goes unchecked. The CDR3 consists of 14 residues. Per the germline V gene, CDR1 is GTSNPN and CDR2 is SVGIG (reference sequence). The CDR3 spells CAWRQRGGLGEQFF.

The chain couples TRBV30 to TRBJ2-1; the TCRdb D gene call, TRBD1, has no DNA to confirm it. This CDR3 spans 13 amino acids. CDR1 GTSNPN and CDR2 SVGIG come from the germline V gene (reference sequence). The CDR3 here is CAVAGERYNEQFF.

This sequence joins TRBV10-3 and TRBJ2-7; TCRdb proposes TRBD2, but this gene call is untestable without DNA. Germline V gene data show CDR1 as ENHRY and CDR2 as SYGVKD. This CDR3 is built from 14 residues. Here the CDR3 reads CAISESSGPYEQYF.

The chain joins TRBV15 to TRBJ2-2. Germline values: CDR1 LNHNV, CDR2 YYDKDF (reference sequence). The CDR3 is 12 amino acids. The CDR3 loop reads CATSRGPGELFF.

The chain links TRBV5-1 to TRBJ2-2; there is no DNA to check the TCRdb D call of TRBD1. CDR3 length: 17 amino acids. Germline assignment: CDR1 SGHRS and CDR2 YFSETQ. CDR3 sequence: CASSEPNRAGGTGELFF.

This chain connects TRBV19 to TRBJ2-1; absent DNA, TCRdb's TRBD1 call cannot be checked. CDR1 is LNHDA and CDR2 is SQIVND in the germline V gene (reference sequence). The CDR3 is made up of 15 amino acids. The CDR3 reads CASSIPGASGNEQFF.

CDR3 region: CASSETSGIPGEQYF. The rearrangement joins TRBV9 to TRBJ2-7; there is no DNA to check the TCRdb D call of TRBD2. The CDR3 covers 15 residues. In germline, CDR1 is SGDLS, CDR2 YYNGEE.

The CDR3: CASGLGGSYEQYF. The J gene is TRBJ2-7, the V gene TRBV12-5; TCRdb designates TRBD1, a call that cannot be tested without DNA. The CDR3 length is 13 residues. In germline, CDR1 is LGHNT, CDR2 FRNRAP.

CDR3 sequence reads: CASSQGAGTKHF. V and J are TRBV3-1 and TRBJ2-7; TCRdb's D call, TRBD1, is unchecked because there is no DNA. CDR3 length equals 12 residues. Germline lookup yields CDR1 LGHDT and CDR2 YNNKEL (reference sequence).

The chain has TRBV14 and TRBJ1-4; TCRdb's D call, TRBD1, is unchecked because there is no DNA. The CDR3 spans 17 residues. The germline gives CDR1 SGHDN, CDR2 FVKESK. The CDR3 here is CASSQDGTFATNEKLFF.

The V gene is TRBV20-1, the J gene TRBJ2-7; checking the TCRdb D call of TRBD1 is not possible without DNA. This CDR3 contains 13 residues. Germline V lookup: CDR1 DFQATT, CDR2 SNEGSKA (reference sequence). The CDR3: CSARGQGGYEQYF.

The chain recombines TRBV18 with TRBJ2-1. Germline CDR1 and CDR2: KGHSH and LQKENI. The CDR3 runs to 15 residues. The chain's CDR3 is CASSLGLGTYNEQFF.

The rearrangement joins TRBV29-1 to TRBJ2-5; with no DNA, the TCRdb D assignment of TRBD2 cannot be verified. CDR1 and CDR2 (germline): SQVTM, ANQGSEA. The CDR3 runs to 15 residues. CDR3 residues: CSVAPLAGGAETQYF.

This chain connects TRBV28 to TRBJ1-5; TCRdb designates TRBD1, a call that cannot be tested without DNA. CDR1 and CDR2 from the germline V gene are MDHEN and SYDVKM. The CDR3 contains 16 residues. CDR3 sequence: CAIEIGQGNSNQPQHF.

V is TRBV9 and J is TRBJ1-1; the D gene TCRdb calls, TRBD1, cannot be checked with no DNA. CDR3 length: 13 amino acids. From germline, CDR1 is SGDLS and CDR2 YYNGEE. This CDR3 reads CASSPGTLGEAFF.

CDR3 region: CASSINRDNEQFF. The chain employs TRBV12-3 or TRBV12-4 and TRBJ2-1. This CDR3 is built from 13 residues.

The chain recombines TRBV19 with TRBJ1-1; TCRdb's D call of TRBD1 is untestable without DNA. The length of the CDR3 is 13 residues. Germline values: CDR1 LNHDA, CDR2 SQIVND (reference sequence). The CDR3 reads CASNPVGATEAFF.

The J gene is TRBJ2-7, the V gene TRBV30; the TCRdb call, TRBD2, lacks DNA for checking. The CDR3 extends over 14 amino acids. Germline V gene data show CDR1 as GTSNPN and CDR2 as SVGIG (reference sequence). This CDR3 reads CAWSRLAGWYEQYF.